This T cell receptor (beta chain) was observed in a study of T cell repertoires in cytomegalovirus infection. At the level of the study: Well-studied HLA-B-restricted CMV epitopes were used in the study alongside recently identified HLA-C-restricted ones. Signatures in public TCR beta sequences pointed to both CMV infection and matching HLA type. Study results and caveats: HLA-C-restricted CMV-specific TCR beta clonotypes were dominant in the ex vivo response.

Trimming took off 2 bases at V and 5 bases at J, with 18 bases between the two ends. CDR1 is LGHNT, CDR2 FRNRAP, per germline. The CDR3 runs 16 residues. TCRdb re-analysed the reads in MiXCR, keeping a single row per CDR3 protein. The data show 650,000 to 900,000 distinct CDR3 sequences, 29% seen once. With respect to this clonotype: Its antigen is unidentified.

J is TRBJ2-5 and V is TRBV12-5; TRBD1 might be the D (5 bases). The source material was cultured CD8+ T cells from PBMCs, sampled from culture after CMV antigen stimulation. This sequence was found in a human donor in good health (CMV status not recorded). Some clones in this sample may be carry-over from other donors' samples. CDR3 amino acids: CASGLSRQITTETQYF. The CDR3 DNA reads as TGTGCTAGTGGTTTGTCCCGACAGATTACGACGGAGACCCAGTACTTC.